This TCR beta chain stems from a study of control samples from healthy donors and cancer patients. Profiling relied on immunoSEQ multiplex PCR, and the TCRdb table lists in-frame clones only, not all of them. The sample records over 100,000 clones, around 92% being singletons. This TCR came from a woman aged 50 to 60 in good health. The sequencing sample was made of blood.

The CDR3 DNA is TGTGCCAGCAGTTTAGAATATGCCAGGGCGAACACCGGGGAGCTGTTTTTT. Translating it yields CASSLEYARANTGELFF. The chain has TRBV27 and TRBJ2-2, with a possible D match to TRBD1 (5 bases). Between the trimmed V and J ends, which lost 2 bases and 0 bases, there was a span of 13 bases. This CDR3 region has 17 residues. Looked up from germline, CDR1 is MNHEY and CDR2 is SMNVEV (reference sequence).